A selection of T cell receptor beta chains follows, all from one sample in a study of early T cells in non-severe SARS-CoV-2 infection. One entry per CDR3 protein, called by TCRdb with MiXCR from the 5' RACE reads. The sample lists 55,000 to 75,000 distinct CDR3 sequences, roughly 8.4% occurring once. Material: whole blood. Every receptor here comes from an adult who was a healthcare worker with PCR-confirmed SARS-CoV-2 infection or an uninfected control (not recorded which). Each CDR3 is given with its conserved first and last residue. A D gene is named only where the DNA matches it firmly. Rows give clone size only sometimes, using once, few, many, or a class for an expanded clone.

>-|TRBV4-1|TRBJ1-5|many
TGCGCCAGCAGCCAAGTTAGGCTCAGCTGGCCCCAGCATTTT
CASSQVRLSWPQHF
>TRBD2|TRBV13|TRBJ2-1|few
TGTGCCAGCAGCTCCCGGACTAGCGGGAGAACGGATGAGCAGTTCTTC
CASSSRTSGRTDEQFF
>-|TRBV7-9|TRBJ1-4|many
TGTGCCAGCAGCAACAGTCAGGGTGCAACTAATGAAAAACTGTTTTTT
CASSNSQGATNEKLFF
>-|TRBV12-3/TRBV12-4|TRBJ1-2|-
TGTGCCAGCAGTTTGATGACAGTAGCAGGCTATGGCTACACCTTC
CASSLMTVAGYGYTF
>TRBD1|TRBV7-8|TRBJ2-7|medium-sized
TGTGCCAGCACCCCCTACCGACAGGGGTCCTACGAGCAGTACTTC
CASTPYRQGSYEQYF
>-|TRBV7-9|TRBJ1-4|-
TGTGCCAGCAGAAAACTAGGTTTGGAATCGACTAATGAAAAACTGTTTTTT
CASRKLGLESTNEKLFF
>-|TRBV9|TRBJ2-5|-
TGTGCCAGCATGGGGGAACTGGAGACCCAGTACTTC
CASMGELETQYF
>-|TRBV7-9|TRBJ2-7|few
TGTGCCAGCACCCGCCCTGGGGACTACGAGCAGTACTTC
CASTRPGDYEQYF
>-|TRBV28|TRBJ2-5|many
TGTGCCAGCAGGCACGGCGGGGAACAAGAGACCCAGTACTTC
CASRHGGEQETQYF
>TRBD1|TRBV5-8|TRBJ1-5|many
TGTGCCAGCAGCCGGACAGGTCGTAGCAATCAGCCCCAGCATTTT
CASSRTGRSNQPQHF
>-|TRBV28|TRBJ2-7|many
TGTGCCAGCAGTCCAGGAAGCTCCTACGAGCAGTACTTC
CASSPGSSYEQYF
>-|TRBV28|TRBJ1-2|-
TGTGCCAGCAGTTTATCTTTTGGCTACACCTTC
CASSLSFGYTF
>TRBD1|TRBV7-9|TRBJ1-5|many
TGTGCCAGCAGCTGGGACAGAAACAATCAGCCCCAGCATTTT
CASSWDRNNQPQHF